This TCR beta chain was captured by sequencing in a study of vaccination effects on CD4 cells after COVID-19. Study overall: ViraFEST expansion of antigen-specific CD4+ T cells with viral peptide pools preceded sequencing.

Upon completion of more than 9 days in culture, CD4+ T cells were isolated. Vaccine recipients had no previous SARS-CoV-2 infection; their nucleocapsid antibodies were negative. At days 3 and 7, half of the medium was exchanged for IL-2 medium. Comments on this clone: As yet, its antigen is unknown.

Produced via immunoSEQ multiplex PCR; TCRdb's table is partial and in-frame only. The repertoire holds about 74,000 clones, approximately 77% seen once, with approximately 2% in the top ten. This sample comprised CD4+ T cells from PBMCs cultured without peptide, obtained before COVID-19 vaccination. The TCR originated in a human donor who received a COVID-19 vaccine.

The CDR3 coding sequence is TGTGCCAGCAGCCATACGAGCACAGATACGCAGTATTTT. Its translation is CASSHTSTDTQYF. This chain joins TRBV12-3 or TRBV12-4 and TRBJ2-3; D not certain. The CDR3 is made up of 13 amino acids. V gave up 6 bases and J gave up 0 bases, with 7 bases separating them.